Shown below are 17 T cell receptor beta chains from a single sample sequenced in a study of OX40 agonist ivuxolimab in advanced cancers. The repertoire was sequenced with immunoSEQ multiplex PCR; TCRdb's copy has only in-frame clones and lacks some. The table lists just over 40,000 clones, approximately 87% of them singletons. Sequenced here: CD4+ or CD8+ T cells sorted from blood, sampled in a trial of the OX40 agonist ivuxolimab. Every receptor here comes from an adult with an advanced solid tumor such as melanoma, head and neck, liver or kidney cancer.

V is TRBV28 and J is TRBJ1-2, with D unclear. CDR1 and CDR2 (germline): MDHEN, SYDVKM. V was pared by 2 bases and J by 8 bases, with 12 bases between. The CDR3 loop spans 13 amino acids. As DNA, the CDR3 is TGTGCCAGCAGTTTAGACCGCTTGATAGGCTACACCTTC. It is translated as CASSLDRLIGYTF.

The chain employs TRBV5-1 and TRBJ2-3; TRBD2 agrees at 14 bases. V lost 1 base, J lost 6 bases, and 7 bases stayed unmatched. CDR3 size: 17 residues. CDR1 and CDR2 (germline): SGHRS, YFSETQ. The CDR3 bases are TGCGCCAGCAGCTTGCCACCCAGACTAGCGGGAGGGGATACGCAGTATTTT. Translated: CASSLPPRLAGGDTQYF.

The sample holds one count of this clone. The V call is TRBV18, the J call TRBJ2-4; D may be TRBD1 (5 bases). Germline loops: CDR1 KGHSH, CDR2 LQKENI. The V and J ends lost 4 bases and 3 bases respectively, with 10 bases between them. The CDR3 contains 14 residues. CDR3 nucleotide sequence: TGTGCCAGCTCACGGACAAGGAACAAAAACATTCAGTACTTC. As protein: CASSRTRNKNIQYF. Supplemented by reference TRBV18 and TRBJ2-4, the full variable domain reads NAGVMQNPRHLVRRRGQEARLRCSPMKGHSHVYWYRQLPEEGLKFMVYLQKENIIDESGMPKERFSAEFPKEGPSILRIQQVVRGDSAAYFCASSRTRNKNIQYFGAGTRLSVL.

The chain is built from TRBV28 and TRBJ1-5; D is unclear. V lost 4 bases to trimming and J lost 5 bases, with 18 bases between them. This CDR3 comprises 16 residues. Germline CDR1 is MDHEN and CDR2 is SYDVKM. The CDR3 region is CASSSLITLPDQPQHF. DNA for the CDR3: TGTGCCAGCAGTTCCTTAATCACTTTACCCGATCAGCCCCAGCATTTT.

The V and J genes are TRBV5-6 and TRBJ2-1; no clear D. V gave up 0 bases and J gave up 0 bases, with 7 bases separating them. This CDR3 has 15 residues. The V gene's germline CDR1 is SGHDT and CDR2 YYEEEE. CDR3 in amino acids: CASSLEPSSYNEQFF. The CDR3 DNA is TGTGCCAGCAGCTTGGAGCCGAGCTCCTACAATGAGCAGTTCTTC.

The J gene is TRBJ1-1, the V gene TRBV27; D gene unclear. Germline V gene lookup returns CDR1 MNHEY and CDR2 SMNVEV (reference sequence). CDR3 length: 14 residues. Between the trimmed V and J ends, which lost 3 bases and 1 base, there was a span of 9 bases. The CDR3 here is CASSFGRGNTEAFF. The CDR3 DNA sequence: TGTGCCAGCAGTTTCGGACGGGGGAACACTGAAGCTTTCTTT.

About this clone: Given a much more abundant clone one base away, this may be a read error. The chain uses TRBV2 and TRBJ2-7; no firm D call. The V and J ends lost 4 bases and 4 bases respectively, with 8 bases between them. CDR3 length: 12 amino acids. Germline CDR1 is SNHLY and CDR2 is FYNNEI. The CDR3 DNA follows: TGTGCCAGCAGTGGACGGGCATACGAGCAGTACTTC. This encodes CASSGRAYEQYF.

V usage is TRBV28 and J usage is TRBJ1-1; D remains ambiguous. V was pared by 5 bases and J by 1 base, with 14 bases between. CDR1 and CDR2 (germline): MDHEN, SYDVKM. The CDR3 runs 15 residues. This CDR3 reads CASSALGMGNTEAFF. DNA of the CDR3: TGTGCCAGCAGTGCTCTGGGGATGGGGAACACTGAAGCTTTCTTT.

This clone showed up just a few times. The chain links TRBV11-2 to TRBJ2-5; no clear D. V gave up 1 base and J gave up 4 bases, with 1 base separating them. This CDR3 has 11 residues. In germline, CDR1 is SGHAT, CDR2 FQNNGV. In DNA, the CDR3 is TGTGCCAGCAGCTTAGGAGAGACCCAGTACTTC. Its translation: CASSLGETQYF.

The chain couples TRBV5-1 to TRBJ2-7; TRBD2 aligns across 10 bases. This CDR3 has 14 residues. V dropped 5 bases and J dropped 3; count of bases not matched to a gene: 5. Germline V gene lookup returns CDR1 SGHRS and CDR2 YFSETQ. The CDR3 reads CASRAGTSVYEQYF. The CDR3, as DNA: TGCGCCAGCAGGGCCGGGACTAGCGTCTACGAGCAGTACTTC. Complete variable domain (other parts from reference TRBV5-1 and TRBJ2-7): KAGVTQTPRYLIKTRGQQVTLSCSPISGHRSVSWYQQTPGQGLQFLFEYFSETQRNKGNFPGRFSGRQFSNSRSEMNVSTLELGDSALYLCASRAGTSVYEQYFGPGTRLTVT.

The rearrangement joins TRBV9 to TRBJ2-3, with TRBD2 matching 11 bases. From germline, CDR1 is SGDLS and CDR2 YYNGEE. J gave up 6 bases and V 4 bases, and 13 bases lay outside the gene matches. The length of the CDR3 is 17 residues. CDR3 residues: CASSPLRLAGQTDTQYF. In nucleotides, the CDR3 is TGTGCCAGCAGCCCGCTCCGACTAGCGGGACAAACGGATACGCAGTATTTT.

The V call is TRBV28, the J call TRBJ1-5, with 7 positions matching TRBD1. Germline lookup yields CDR1 MDHEN and CDR2 SYDVKM. V dropped 5 bases and J dropped 9; count of bases not matched to a gene: 13. The CDR3 loop spans 15 amino acids. The CDR3 DNA is TGTGCCAGCAGTCATAGCTATTCAGGGGGGAGGCCCCAGCATTTT. It specifies CASSHSYSGGRPQHF.

CDR3 protein: CASTRDRARTDTQYF. Written as DNA, the CDR3 is TGCGCCAGCACCCGGGACAGGGCTCGCACAGATACGCAGTATTTT. The chain joins TRBV5-1 to TRBJ2-3; the match to TRBD1 covers 9 bases. This CDR3 has 15 residues. Trimming took 6 bases from V and 1 from J; bases not matched to a gene: 6. CDR1 and CDR2 (germline): SGHRS, YFSETQ.

The chain uses TRBV19 and TRBJ2-7, with D perhaps TRBD1 or TRBD2 (5 bases each). The CDR3 spans 17 residues. CDR1 LNHDA and CDR2 SQIVND come from the germline V gene (reference sequence). V lost 3 bases to trimming and J lost 3 bases, with 21 bases between them. The CDR3 region is CASSIFPGTPWNYEQYF. The DNA for the CDR3 is TGTGCCAGTAGTATTTTCCCCGGGACCCCGTGGAACTACGAGCAGTACTTC.

The rearrangement joins TRBV19 to TRBJ1-5; 7 bases are a match to TRBD1. Looked up from germline, CDR1 is LNHDA and CDR2 is SQIVND (reference sequence). CDR3 length equals 14 residues. Trimming at V came to 9 bases and at J to 7 bases, leaving 12 bases not matched to a gene. In DNA form, the CDR3 reads TGTGCCAGCCATGGGGGACAGCTTGGGCAGCCCCAGCATTTT. This gives the protein CASHGGQLGQPQHF.

This clone is a singleton in its sample. This chain connects TRBV9 to TRBJ2-1; maybe TRBD2 (5 bases). This CDR3 region has 16 residues. Germline-derived CDR1 and CDR2 are SGDLS and YYNGEE. V shed 0 bases and J shed 3 bases, with 13 bases lying between them. DNA of the CDR3: TGTGCCAGCAGCGTAGGTCTCGGCGGGCACTACAATGAGCAGTTCTTC. It encodes CASSVGLGGHYNEQFF.

This chain links TRBV19 with TRBJ1-2, with D possibly being TRBD1 (6 bases). Trimming cost V 7 bases and J 6 bases, with 15 bases left between them. CDR1 and CDR2 from the germline V gene are LNHDA and SQIVND (reference sequence). This CDR3 comprises 13 residues. The chain's CDR3 is CASKLTGSDGYTF. CDR3 coding DNA: TGTGCCAGTAAGTTGACAGGAAGCGATGGCTACACCTTC.